This T cell receptor (beta chain) came from a study of blood T cells in healthy people across ages. Then a second PCR, running roughly 7 to 11 cycles, was carried out with a sample-barcoded 5' primer and a J-beta primer mix. TCRdb redid the calling of the 5' RACE reads with MiXCR, one entry per CDR3 protein. Among about 1.4 million distinct CDR3 sequences listed, 45% to 70% were seen once. This clonotype was seen only a few times. Germline V gene data show CDR1 as SQVTM and CDR2 as ANQGSEA. The germline V and J ends were trimmed by 4 bases and 2 bases, with 12 bases remaining between them. The CDR3 extends over 13 amino acids.

Sample: blood. The TCR comes from a man between 18 and 35 years old in good health. The rearrangement uses TRBV29-1 and TRBJ2-7; no definite D call. The DNA for the CDR3 is TGCAGCGTTGTCGGCCCAACGACCTACGAGCAGTACTTC. Amino acid sequence: CSVVGPTTYEQYF.